This T cell receptor beta chain is from a study of blood T cell repertoires in COVID-19. Study summary: The origin of the acute and convalescent COVID-19 samples was the United States, Italy and Spain. From T cells, B-cell-depleted T cells, or PBMCs came the material, which was cDNA or gDNA.

Researchers sorted participants into cohorts using their self-reported clinical history. The germline V gene has CDR1 MDHEN and CDR2 SYDVKM. This CDR3 is built from 14 residues. The V end was cut by 3 bases, the J end by 8 bases, with 15 bases between. Original handling: Cell counts per sample came from amplifying reference gene primers. Clones were read by immunoSEQ multiplex PCR, and TCRdb kept only the in-frame ones, dropping some. V and J calls and clone size follow that table, whereas D and trimming were derived from the DNA. The table records about 200,000 clones, roughly 83% of them present only once.

This chain connects TRBV28 to TRBJ2-3, with a possible D match to TRBD2 (7 bases). Sequencing used PBMCs or T cells enriched from blood (not recorded which). This TCR came from a man aged 40-49 years with acute COVID-19. The CDR3 nucleotides are TGTGCCAGCAGTTTCAGCCGGGGGGCCCTTACGCAGTATTTT. It encodes CASSFSRGALTQYF.